This T cell receptor (beta chain) was captured by sequencing in a study of CD8+ T cells in alopecia areata. General study findings and limits: Higher clonality was seen in lesional scalp than in normal scalp, especially in alopecia totalis/universalis.

CDR1 is GTSNPN, CDR2 SVGIG, per germline (reference sequence). Trimming removed 0 bases at V and 2 bases at J, with 11 bases between. The CDR3 runs 15 residues. Note on this clone: Its target is not known.

Peripheral blood and lesional scalp punch biopsies came from alopecia areata patients. Once RNA had been extracted, it was reverse transcribed into cDNA to act as the sequencing template. TCRdb's copy holds only in-frame clones and misses some; the assay was immunoSEQ multiplex PCR. The repertoire holds 130,000 to 150,000 clones, with 40% to 65% as singletons. The receptor's source is a human donor with alopecia areata. The rearrangement links TRBV30 to TRBJ1-3, with D perhaps TRBD1 (5 bases). Sequences were derived from CD4+ T cells sorted from blood, sampled at week 0. The CDR3 spells CAWSVGRAPGNTIYF. In DNA, the CDR3 is TGTGCCTGGAGTGTAGGCAGGGCCCCTGGAAACACCATATATTTT.